Below, one T cell receptor (beta chain) is given with its context. Its antigen remains unidentified. Second-dose groups at about 4 or about 12 weeks were pooled. This sample stems from a study of T cell responses to AZD1222 COVID-19 vaccine. Study conclusions and caveats: Reportedly, nearly half of unique spike TCRs recognized epitopes outside B.1.351/B.1.1.7 mutations. Increases in Spike-specific TCR breadth and depth were seen after two AZD1222 doses. White British people made up most donors, females outnumbered males, and clonal diversity was possibly underestimated.

Sequenced by immunoSEQ multiplex PCR; TCRdb stores in-frame clones only, minus some. The sample consists of 90,000 to 150,000 clones, about 86% of them appearing once. The clonotype was recovered from an adult who received the AZD1222 COVID-19 vaccine. The starting material was peripheral blood, obtained 28 days after the second AZD1222 dose.

This CDR3 is CASSSGQGARNYGYTF. CDR3 nucleotide sequence: TGTGCCAGCAGTTCGGGACAGGGGGCGCGAAACTATGGCTACACCTTC. The chain has TRBV28 and TRBJ1-2, with TRBD1 matching 12 bases. This CDR3 has 16 amino acids. The trim removed 4 bases at V and 2 bases at J, leaving 5 bases unmatched. The germline CDR1 and CDR2 sequences are MDHEN and SYDVKM.